The T cell receptor beta chain described here comes from a study of control samples from healthy donors and cancer patients. V shed 6 bases and J 6 bases; nucleotides not matched to a gene: 10. Germline-derived CDR1 and CDR2 are MNHEY and SVGAGI. This CDR3 contains 15 residues. Repertoires were generated with immunoSEQ multiplex PCR, while TCRdb's copy carries only in-frame clones and drops some. Of some 80,000 clones in the sample, roughly 89% are singletons; the top ten hold 1.9%. The sequence was obtained from a woman in her sixties with head and neck cancer. Material for sequencing was PBMCs. V and J are TRBV6-5 and TRBJ2-7, with TRBD1 matching 11 bases. The CDR3 DNA is TGTGCCAGCAGCCCCTTTCCGGGACAGGGGGTCGAGCAGTACTTC. It translates to CASSPFPGQGVEQYF.